A single sample gave rise to the 21 T cell receptor beta chains below, sequenced in a study of monozygotic twins with inflammatory bowel disease. TCRdb reprocessed the 5' RACE reads, keeping one entry per CDR3 protein, no DNA. Its listing shows hundreds of thousands of distinct CDR3 sequences. The sample comprised blood. Every receptor here comes from a human donor with ulcerative colitis or Crohn's disease, or a healthy co-twin of an affected twin (not recorded which).

The chain carries TRBV5-5 and TRBJ2-3; TCRdb names TRBD1, which stays unverified in the absence of DNA. Germline V gene data show CDR1 as SGHKS and CDR2 as YYEKEE (reference sequence). This CDR3 is 14 amino acids long. The CDR3 region is CASSFRGGTDTQYF.

The V call is TRBV28, the J call TRBJ2-5. This CDR3 region has 13 residues. The germline V gene has CDR1 MDHEN and CDR2 SYDVKM. The CDR3 protein is CASSRRTKETQYF.

The gene calls are TRBV6-2 or TRBV6-3 and TRBJ1-2. Germline V gives CDR1 MNHEY, CDR2 SVGEGT. This CDR3 is 12 amino acids long. CDR3 loop: CASSYGFYGYTF.

The J gene is TRBJ2-7, the V gene TRBV5-1; the TCRdb D gene call, TRBD1, has no DNA to confirm it. Germline CDR1 is SGHRS and CDR2 is YFSETQ. This CDR3 region has 13 residues. CDR3 in amino acids: CASSPGHLYEQYF.

The chain recombines TRBV12-3 or TRBV12-4 with TRBJ2-3; TCRdb's D gene call, TRBD1, goes unchecked for lack of DNA. The CDR3 is 14 amino acids. This CDR3 is CASSFGPVEDTQYF.

The chain links TRBV6-4 to TRBJ2-1. The CDR3 totals 15 residues. CDR1 and CDR2 (germline): MRHNA, SNTAGT. CDR3 sequence: CASSEAKRPYNEQFF.

The V gene is TRBV28, the J gene TRBJ1-2; checking the TCRdb D call of TRBD1 is not possible without DNA. The CDR3 covers 15 residues. Germline CDR1 reads MDHEN; CDR2 reads SYDVKM. The CDR3 reads CASSLGAGADYGYTF.

The chain recombines TRBV7-8 with TRBJ1-1; TCRdb's assignment of TRBD1 cannot be checked, as there is no DNA. The CDR3 covers 12 residues. Germline V gene lookup returns CDR1 SGHVS and CDR2 FQNEAQ. The CDR3 spells CASSFGRTEAFF. The full variable domain, its missing parts supplied by reference TRBV7-8 and TRBJ1-1, is GAGVSQSPRYKVAKRGQDVALRCDPISGHVSLFWYQQALGQGPEFLTYFQNEAQLDKSGLPSDRFFAERPEGSVSTLKIQRTQQEDSAVYLCASSFGRTEAFFGQGTRLTVV.

This chain uses TRBV12-3 or TRBV12-4 with TRBJ1-5; without DNA, the TCRdb call of TRBD1 cannot be checked. CDR3 length: 16 residues. The CDR3 is CASSLGDGTSFQPQHF.

This chain links TRBV5-1 with TRBJ1-6. The CDR3 totals 14 residues. The germline gives CDR1 SGHRS, CDR2 YFSETQ. The CDR3 protein is CASSFVLDNSPLHF.

V is TRBV7-9 and J is TRBJ2-2; TCRdb outputs TRBD1, but without DNA this stays unchecked. Germline CDR1 SEHNR, CDR2 FQNEAQ (reference sequence). CDR3 length equals 16 residues. The CDR3 loop is CASSLGWGPNTGELFF.

Here the CDR3 reads CASSLGVKAWARKQYF. The rearrangement links TRBV28 to TRBJ2-7; TCRdb picks TRBD2, but there is no DNA to check that call. Germline CDR1 MDHEN, CDR2 SYDVKM. This CDR3 comprises 16 residues.

V is TRBV11-2 and J is TRBJ1-3; TCRdb's D gene call, TRBD1, goes unchecked for lack of DNA. Germline CDR1 reads SGHAT; CDR2 reads FQNNGV. The CDR3 contains 16 residues. CDR3 loop: CASSATGGSSGNTIYF.

The rearrangement uses TRBV29-1 and TRBJ2-5; TCRdb's assignment of TRBD1 cannot be checked, as there is no DNA. This CDR3 spans 13 amino acids. Germline V CDR1 and CDR2: SQVTM, ANQGSEA. The CDR3 is CSVVEVYPGTQYF.

The rearrangement uses TRBV5-6 and TRBJ2-3; TCRdb's D call, TRBD1, is unchecked because there is no DNA. The CDR3 loop spans 16 amino acids. The germline CDR1 and CDR2 sequences are SGHDT and YYEEEE. The CDR3 spells CASSGRTGGGTDTQYF.

V and J are TRBV7-2 and TRBJ2-7; TCRdb proposes TRBD1, but this gene call is untestable without DNA. The CDR3 consists of 14 residues. Germline CDR1 SGHTA, CDR2 FQGNSA. The CDR3 loop reads CASSFGQPGGEQYF. Complete variable domain (other parts from reference TRBV7-2 and TRBJ2-7): GAGVSQSPSNKVTEKGKDVELRCDPISGHTALYWYRQSLGQGLEFLIYFQGNSAPDKSGLPSDRFSAERTGGSVSTLTIQRTQQEDSAVYLCASSFGQPGGEQYFGPGTRLTVT.

The chain couples TRBV15 to TRBJ2-7; checking the TCRdb D call of TRBD1 is not possible without DNA. This CDR3 region has 13 residues. Germline CDR1 is LNHNV and CDR2 is YYDKDF (reference sequence). CDR3 amino acids: CATSVTGGYEQYF. The full variable domain, with the rest looked up from reference TRBV15 and TRBJ2-7, is DAMVIQNPRYQVTQFGKPVTLSCSQTLNHNVMYWYQQKSSQAPKLLFHYYDKDFNNEADTPDNFQSRRPNTSFCFLDIRSPGLGDTAMYLCATSVTGGYEQYFGPGTRLTVT.

The chain is built from TRBV25-1 and TRBJ1-6. Germline lookup yields CDR1 MGHDK and CDR2 SYGVNS. This CDR3 contains 15 residues. The CDR3 loop reads CASSAPAGFNSPLHF. Complete variable domain (other parts from reference TRBV25-1 and TRBJ1-6): EADIYQTPRYLVIGTGKKITLECSQTMGHDKMYWYQQDPGMELHLIHYSYGVNSTEKGDLSSESTVSRIRTEHFPLTLESARPSHTSQYLCASSAPAGFNSPLHFGNGTRLTVT.

This chain links TRBV20-1 with TRBJ2-1; TCRdb gives TRBD1 as the D gene, but with no DNA this cannot be confirmed. CDR1 and CDR2 (germline): DFQATT, SNEGSKA (reference sequence). This CDR3 has 18 residues. CDR3 region: CSAPITSSGTGLSNEQFF.

The V call is TRBV6-5, the J call TRBJ1-3. There are 13 residues in the CDR3. CDR1 is MNHEY and CDR2 is SVGAGI in the germline V gene. The CDR3: CASSYSASRTIYF.

This CDR3 is CASSRDVSSYNEQFF. The V and J genes are TRBV5-1 and TRBJ2-1; the D call of TRBD1 rests on TCRdb alone, since no DNA is present to check it. CDR1 is SGHRS and CDR2 is YFSETQ in the germline V gene. The CDR3 sequence is 15 residues long.